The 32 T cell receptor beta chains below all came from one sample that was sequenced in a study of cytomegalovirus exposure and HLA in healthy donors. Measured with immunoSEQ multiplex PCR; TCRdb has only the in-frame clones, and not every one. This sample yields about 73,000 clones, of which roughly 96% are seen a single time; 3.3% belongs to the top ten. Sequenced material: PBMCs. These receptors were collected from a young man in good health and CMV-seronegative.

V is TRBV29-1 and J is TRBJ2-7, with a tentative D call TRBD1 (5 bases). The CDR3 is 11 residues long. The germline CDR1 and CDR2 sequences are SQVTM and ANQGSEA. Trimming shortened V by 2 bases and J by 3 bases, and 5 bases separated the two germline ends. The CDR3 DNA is TGCAGCGTTGAACAGGGCTACGAGCAGTACTTC. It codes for CSVEQGYEQYF.

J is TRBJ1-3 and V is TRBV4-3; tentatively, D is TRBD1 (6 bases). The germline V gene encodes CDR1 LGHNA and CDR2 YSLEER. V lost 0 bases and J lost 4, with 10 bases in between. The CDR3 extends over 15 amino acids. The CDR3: CASSQDSGAGNTIYF. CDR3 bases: TGCGCCAGCAGCCAAGATTCAGGGGCCGGAAACACCATATATTTT.

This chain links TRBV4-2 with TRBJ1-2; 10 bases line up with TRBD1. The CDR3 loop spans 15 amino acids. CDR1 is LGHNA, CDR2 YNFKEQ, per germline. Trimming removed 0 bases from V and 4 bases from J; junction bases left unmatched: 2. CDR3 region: CASSQEGDRGYGYTF. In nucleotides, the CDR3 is TGTGCCAGCAGCCAAGAGGGGGACAGGGGCTATGGCTACACCTTC.

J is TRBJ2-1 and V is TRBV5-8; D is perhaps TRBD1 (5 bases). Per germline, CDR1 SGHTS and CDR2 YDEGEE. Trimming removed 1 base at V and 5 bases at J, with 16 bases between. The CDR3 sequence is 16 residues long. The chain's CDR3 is CASSLSIRDSDNEQFF. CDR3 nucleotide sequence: TGTGCCAGCAGCTTGAGCATCCGAGACAGCGACAATGAGCAGTTCTTC.

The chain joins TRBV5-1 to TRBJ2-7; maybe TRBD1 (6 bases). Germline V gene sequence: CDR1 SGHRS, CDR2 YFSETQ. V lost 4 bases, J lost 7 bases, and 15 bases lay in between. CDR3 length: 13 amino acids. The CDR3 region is CASSRHRVEEQYF. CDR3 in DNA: TGCGCCAGCAGCCGCCACAGGGTAGAGGAGCAGTACTTC.

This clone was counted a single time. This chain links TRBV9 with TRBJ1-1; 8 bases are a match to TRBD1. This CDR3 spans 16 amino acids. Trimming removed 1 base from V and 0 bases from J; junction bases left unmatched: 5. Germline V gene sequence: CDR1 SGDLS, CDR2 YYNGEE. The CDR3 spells CASSVPGGIMNTEAFF. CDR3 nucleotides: TGTGCCAGCAGCGTACCAGGGGGCATCATGAACACTGAAGCTTTCTTT.

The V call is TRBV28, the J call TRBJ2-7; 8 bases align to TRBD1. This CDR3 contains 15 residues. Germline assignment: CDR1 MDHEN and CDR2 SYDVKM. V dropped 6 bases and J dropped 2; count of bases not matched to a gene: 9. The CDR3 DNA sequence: TGTGCCAGCAGCCCCATAGGACAGGGAGCCTACGAGCAGTACTTC. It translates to CASSPIGQGAYEQYF.

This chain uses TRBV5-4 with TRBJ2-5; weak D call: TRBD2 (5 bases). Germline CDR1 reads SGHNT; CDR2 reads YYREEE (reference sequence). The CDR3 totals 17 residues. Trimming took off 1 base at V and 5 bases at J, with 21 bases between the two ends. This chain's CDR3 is CASSLRTDKAIWETQYF. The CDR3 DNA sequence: TGTGCCAGCAGCTTGAGGACTGACAAGGCAATATGGGAGACCCAGTACTTC.

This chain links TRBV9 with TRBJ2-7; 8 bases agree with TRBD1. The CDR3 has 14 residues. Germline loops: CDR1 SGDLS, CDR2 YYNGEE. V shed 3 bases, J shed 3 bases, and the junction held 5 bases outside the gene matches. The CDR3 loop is CASSGRDRSYEQYF. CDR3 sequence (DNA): TGTGCCAGCAGCGGCCGGGACAGGAGCTACGAGCAGTACTTC.

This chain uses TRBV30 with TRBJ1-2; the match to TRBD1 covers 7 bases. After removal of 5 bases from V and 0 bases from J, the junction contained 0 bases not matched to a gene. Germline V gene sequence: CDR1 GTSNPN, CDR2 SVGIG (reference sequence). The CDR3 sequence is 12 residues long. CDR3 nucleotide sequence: TGTGCCTGGCAGGGGGCTAACTATGGCTACACCTTC. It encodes CAWQGANYGYTF.

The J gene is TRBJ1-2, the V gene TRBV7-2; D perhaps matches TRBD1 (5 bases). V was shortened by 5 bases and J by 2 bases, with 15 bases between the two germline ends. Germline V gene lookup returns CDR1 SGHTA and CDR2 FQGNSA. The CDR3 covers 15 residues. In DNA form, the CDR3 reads TGTGCCAGCAGCCCCCTGGGGGAGGGAAACTATGGCTACACCTTC. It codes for CASSPLGEGNYGYTF.

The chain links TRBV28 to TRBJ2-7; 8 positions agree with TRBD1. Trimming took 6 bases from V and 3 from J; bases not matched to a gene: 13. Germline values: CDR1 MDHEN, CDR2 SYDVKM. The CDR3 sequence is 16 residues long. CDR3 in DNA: TGTGCCAGCAGCTCCCCTGGGACAGGTTCCTTCTACGAGCAGTACTTC. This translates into CASSSPGTGSFYEQYF.

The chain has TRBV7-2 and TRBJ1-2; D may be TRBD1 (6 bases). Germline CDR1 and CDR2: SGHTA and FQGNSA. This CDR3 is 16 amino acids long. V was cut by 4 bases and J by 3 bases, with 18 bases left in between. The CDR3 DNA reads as TGTGCCAGCAGCTCTCACCCGCGAGGGGGGGACTATGGCTACACCTTC. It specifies CASSSHPRGGDYGYTF.

CDR3 sequence (DNA): TGTGCCATCAGTGAGTCTGTGAGGGACAGGGTGCGGGACACTGAAGCTTTCTTT. Its protein product is CAISESVRDRVRDTEAFF. The V and J genes are TRBV10-3 and TRBJ1-1; 9 positions agree with TRBD1. J was trimmed by 3 bases and V by 0 bases; bases with no gene match: 11. This CDR3 region has 18 residues. Germline CDR1 is ENHRY and CDR2 is SYGVKD.

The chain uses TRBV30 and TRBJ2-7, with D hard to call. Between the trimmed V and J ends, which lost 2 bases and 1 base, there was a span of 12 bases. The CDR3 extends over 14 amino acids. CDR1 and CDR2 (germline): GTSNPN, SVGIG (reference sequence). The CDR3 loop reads CAWSSGSRSYEQYF. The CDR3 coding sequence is TGTGCCTGGAGTTCCGGGTCTCGATCCTACGAGCAGTACTTC.

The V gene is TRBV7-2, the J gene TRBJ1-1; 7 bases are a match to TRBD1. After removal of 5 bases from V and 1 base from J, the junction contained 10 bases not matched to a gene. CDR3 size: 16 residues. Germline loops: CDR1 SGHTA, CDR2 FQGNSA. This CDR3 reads CASSPRGQLPNTEAFF. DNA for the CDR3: TGTGCCAGCAGCCCACGGGGACAGCTTCCGAACACTGAAGCTTTCTTT.

The CDR3 DNA reads as TGTGCCAGCAGCCCAGATACAACCCTTACAGGAGCTAACTATGGCTACACCTTC. Protein: CASSPDTTLTGANYGYTF. The rearrangement uses TRBV7-8 and TRBJ1-2; possibly TRBD1 for D (5 bases). This CDR3 is 18 amino acids long. The germline CDR1 and CDR2 sequences are SGHVS and FQNEAQ. The V end was cut by 5 bases, the J end by 0 bases, with 22 bases between.

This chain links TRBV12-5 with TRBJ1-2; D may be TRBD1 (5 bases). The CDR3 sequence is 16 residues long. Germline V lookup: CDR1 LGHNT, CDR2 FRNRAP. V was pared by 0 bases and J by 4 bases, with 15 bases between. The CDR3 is CASGLVQQGWPYGYTF. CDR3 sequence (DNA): TGTGCTAGTGGTTTGGTCCAGCAGGGATGGCCCTATGGCTACACCTTC.

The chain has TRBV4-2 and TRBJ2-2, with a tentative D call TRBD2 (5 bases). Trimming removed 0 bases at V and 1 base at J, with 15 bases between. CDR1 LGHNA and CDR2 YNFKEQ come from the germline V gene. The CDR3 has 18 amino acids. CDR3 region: CASSQDFTLAVNTGELFF. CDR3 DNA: TGTGCCAGCAGCCAAGATTTTACGCTAGCCGTGAACACCGGGGAGCTGTTTTTT.

The CDR3 loop reads CASRLGQGNYGYTF. The CDR3 coding sequence is TGTGCCAGCAGGCTGGGACAGGGTAACTATGGCTACACCTTC. The rearrangement links TRBV5-8 to TRBJ1-2, with 9 bases aligning to TRBD1. The CDR3 length is 14 residues. Unmatched junction bases numbered 3, after V lost 5 bases and J lost 1 base. Germline V CDR1 and CDR2: SGHTS, YDEGEE.

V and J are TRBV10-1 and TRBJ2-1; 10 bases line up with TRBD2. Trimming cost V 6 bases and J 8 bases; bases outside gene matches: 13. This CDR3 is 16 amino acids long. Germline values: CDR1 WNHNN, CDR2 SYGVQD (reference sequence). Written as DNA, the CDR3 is TGCGCCAGCAGACTACTAGCGGGGCTCACAGGAGATGAGCAGTTCTTC. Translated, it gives CASRLLAGLTGDEQFF.

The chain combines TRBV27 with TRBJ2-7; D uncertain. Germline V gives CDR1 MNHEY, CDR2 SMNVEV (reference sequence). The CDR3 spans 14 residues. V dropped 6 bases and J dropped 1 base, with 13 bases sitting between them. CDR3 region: CASSQVSMSYEQYF. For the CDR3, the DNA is TGTGCCAGCAGCCAGGTATCCATGTCCTACGAGCAGTACTTC.

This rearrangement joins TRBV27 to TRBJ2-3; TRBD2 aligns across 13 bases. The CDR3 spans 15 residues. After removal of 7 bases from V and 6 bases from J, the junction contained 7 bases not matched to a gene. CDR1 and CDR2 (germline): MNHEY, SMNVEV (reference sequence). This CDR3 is CASTLTSGGADTQYF. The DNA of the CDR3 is TGTGCCAGCACCTTAACTAGCGGGGGGGCTGATACGCAGTATTTT.

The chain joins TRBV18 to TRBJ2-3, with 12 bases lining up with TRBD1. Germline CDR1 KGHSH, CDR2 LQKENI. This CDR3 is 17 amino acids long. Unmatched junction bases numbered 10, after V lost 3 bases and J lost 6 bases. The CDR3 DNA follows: TGTGCCAGCTCACCCACTGGGACAGGGGGCTGGTCGGATACGCAGTATTTT. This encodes CASSPTGTGGWSDTQYF.

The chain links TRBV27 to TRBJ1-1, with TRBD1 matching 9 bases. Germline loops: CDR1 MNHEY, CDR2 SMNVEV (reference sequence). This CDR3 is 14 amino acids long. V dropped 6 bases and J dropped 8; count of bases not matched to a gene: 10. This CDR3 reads CASSGKGQGLEAFF. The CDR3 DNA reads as TGTGCCAGCAGCGGAAAGGGACAGGGCTTAGAAGCTTTCTTT.

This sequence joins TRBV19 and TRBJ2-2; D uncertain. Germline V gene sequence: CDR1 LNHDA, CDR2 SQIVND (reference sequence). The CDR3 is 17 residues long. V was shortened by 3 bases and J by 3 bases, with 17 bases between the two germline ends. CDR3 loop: CASSIIVFTSYTGELFF. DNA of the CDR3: TGTGCCAGTAGTATTATTGTGTTCACATCTTACACCGGGGAGCTGTTTTTT. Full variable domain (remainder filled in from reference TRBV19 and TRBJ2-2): DGGITQSPKYLFRKEGQNVTLSCEQNLNHDAMYWYRQDPGQGLRLIYYSQIVNDFQKGDIAEGYSVSREKKESFPLTVTSAQKNPTAFYLCASSIIVFTSYTGELFFGEGSRLTVL.

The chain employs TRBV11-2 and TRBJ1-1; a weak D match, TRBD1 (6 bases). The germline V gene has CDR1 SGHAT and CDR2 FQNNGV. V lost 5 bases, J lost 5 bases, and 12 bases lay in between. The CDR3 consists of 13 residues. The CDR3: CASSPIQGTEAFF. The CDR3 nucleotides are TGTGCCAGCAGCCCTATACAGGGTACTGAAGCTTTCTTT.

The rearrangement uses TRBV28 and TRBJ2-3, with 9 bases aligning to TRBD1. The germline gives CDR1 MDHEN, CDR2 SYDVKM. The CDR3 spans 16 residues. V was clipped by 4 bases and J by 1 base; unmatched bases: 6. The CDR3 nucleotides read TGTGCCAGCAGTTCTACAGGGGGCGTTGGCACAGATACGCAGTATTTT. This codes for CASSSTGGVGTDTQYF.

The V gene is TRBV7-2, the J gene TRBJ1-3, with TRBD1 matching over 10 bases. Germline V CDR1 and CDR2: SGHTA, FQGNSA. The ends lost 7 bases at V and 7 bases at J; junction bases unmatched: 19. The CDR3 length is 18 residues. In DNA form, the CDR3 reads TGTGCCAGCACGACAGGGGGCTTTAAAACTTATTCCCCGAACACCATATATTTT. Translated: CASTTGGFKTYSPNTIYF.

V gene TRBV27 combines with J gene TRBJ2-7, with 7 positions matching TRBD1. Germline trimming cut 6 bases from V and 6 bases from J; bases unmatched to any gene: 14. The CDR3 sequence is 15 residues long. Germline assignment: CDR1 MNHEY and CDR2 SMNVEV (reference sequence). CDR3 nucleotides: TGTGCCAGCAGCCCCGACCGGGACAGTCCATTCGAGCAGTACTTC. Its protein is CASSPDRDSPFEQYF.

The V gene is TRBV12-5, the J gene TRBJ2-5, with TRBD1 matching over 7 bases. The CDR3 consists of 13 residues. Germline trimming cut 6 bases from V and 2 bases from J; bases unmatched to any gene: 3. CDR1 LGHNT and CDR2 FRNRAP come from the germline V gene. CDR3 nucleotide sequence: TGTGCTAGTGGCCAGGGACAGCAAGAGACCCAGTACTTC. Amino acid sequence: CASGQGQQETQYF.

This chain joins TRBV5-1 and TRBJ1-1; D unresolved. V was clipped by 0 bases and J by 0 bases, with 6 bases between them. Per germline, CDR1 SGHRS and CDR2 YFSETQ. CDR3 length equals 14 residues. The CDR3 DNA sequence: TGCGCCAGCAGCTTGGGACATATGAACACTGAAGCTTTCTTT. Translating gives CASSLGHMNTEAFF.